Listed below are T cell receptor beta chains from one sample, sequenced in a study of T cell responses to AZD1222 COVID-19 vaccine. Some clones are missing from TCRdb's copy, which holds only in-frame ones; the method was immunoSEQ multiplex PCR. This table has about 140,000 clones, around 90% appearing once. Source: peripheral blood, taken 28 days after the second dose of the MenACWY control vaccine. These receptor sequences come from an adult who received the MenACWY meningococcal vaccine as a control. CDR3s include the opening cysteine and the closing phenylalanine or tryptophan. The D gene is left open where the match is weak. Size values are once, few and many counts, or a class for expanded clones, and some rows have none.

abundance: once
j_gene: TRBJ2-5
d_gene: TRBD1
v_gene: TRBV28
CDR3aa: CASRGTGGAQETQYF
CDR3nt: TGTGCCAGCAGGGGGACAGGGGGAGCTCAAGAGACCCAGTACTTC

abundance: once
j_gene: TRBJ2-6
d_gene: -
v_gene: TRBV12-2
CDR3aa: CASRLRLADNSGANVLTF
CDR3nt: TGTGCAAGTCGCTTACGCCTAGCGGATAACTCTGGGGCCAACGTCCTGACTTTC

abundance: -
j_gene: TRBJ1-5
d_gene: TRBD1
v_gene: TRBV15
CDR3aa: CATSRAGQGLQPQHF
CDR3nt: TGTGCCACCAGCAGAGCGGGACAGGGGCTTCAGCCCCAGCATTTT

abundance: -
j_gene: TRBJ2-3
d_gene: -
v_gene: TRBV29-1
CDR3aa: CSVVLGEGVDTQYF
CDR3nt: TGCAGCGTTGTGTTGGGGGAGGGGGTAGATACGCAGTATTTT

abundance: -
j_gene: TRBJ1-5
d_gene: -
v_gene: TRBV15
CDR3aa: CATSRDGAGYSNQPQHF
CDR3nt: TGTGCCACCAGCAGAGATGGGGCAGGCTATAGCAATCAGCCCCAGCATTTT

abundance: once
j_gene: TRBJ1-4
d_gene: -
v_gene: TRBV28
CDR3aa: CASSLTRTHPSNEKLFF
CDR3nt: TGTGCCAGCAGTCTCACACGGACGCACCCTTCTAATGAAAAACTGTTTTTT

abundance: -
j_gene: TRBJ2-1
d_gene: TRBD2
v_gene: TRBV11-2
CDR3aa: CASSTEAGGPYEQFF
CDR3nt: TGTGCCAGCAGCACGGAGGCGGGAGGGCCCTATGAGCAGTTCTTC

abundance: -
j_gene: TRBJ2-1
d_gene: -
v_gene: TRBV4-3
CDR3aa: CASSQDRAVEQFF
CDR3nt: TGCGCCAGCAGCCAAGATAGGGCGGTTGAGCAGTTCTTC

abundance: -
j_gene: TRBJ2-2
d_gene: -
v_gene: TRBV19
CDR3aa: CASSIGTGTGELFF
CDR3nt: TGTGCCAGTAGTATAGGGACCGGGACCGGGGAGCTGTTTTTT

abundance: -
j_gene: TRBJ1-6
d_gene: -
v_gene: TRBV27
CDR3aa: CASSLEGGSASPLHF
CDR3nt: TGTGCCAGCAGCCTAGAGGGGGGGAGCGCTTCACCCCTCCACTTT

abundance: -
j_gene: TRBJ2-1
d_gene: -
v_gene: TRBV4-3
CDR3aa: CASSQDRQSPAPYNEQFF
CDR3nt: TGCGCCAGCAGCCAAGATAGACAGTCCCCTGCACCCTACAATGAGCAGTTCTTC

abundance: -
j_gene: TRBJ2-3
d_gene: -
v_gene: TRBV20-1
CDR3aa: CSATDSAQYF
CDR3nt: TGCAGTGCCACTGACAGTGCTCAGTATTTT

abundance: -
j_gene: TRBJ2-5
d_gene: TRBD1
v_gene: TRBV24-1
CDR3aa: CATSDPTDRAETQYF
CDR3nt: TGTGCCACCAGTGATCCCACCGACAGGGCCGAGACCCAGTACTTC

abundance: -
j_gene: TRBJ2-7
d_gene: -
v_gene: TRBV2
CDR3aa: CASSEGSPPSYEQYF
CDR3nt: TGTGCCAGCAGTGAAGGCAGCCCCCCCTCCTACGAGCAGTACTTC

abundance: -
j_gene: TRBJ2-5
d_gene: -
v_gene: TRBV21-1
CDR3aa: CASSKARGVRGFQETQYF
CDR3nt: TGTGCCAGCAGCAAAGCGCGAGGGGTCAGGGGTTTCCAAGAGACCCAGTACTTC

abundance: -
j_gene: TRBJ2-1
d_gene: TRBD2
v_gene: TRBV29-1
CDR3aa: CSVRVAGGPYEQFF
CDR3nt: TGCAGCGTCCGAGTAGCGGGAGGGCCGTATGAGCAGTTCTTC

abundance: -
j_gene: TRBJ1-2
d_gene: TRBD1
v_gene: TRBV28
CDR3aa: CASSLTGGLGGYTF
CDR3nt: TGTGCCAGCAGTCTGACAGGGGGGTTGGGTGGCTACACCTTC

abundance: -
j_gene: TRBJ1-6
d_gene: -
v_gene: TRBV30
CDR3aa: CAWKDQRGEHSPLHF
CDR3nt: TGTGCCTGGAAGGACCAACGGGGGGAGCATTCACCCCTCCACTTT

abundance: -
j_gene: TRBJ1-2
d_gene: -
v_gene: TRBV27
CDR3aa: CASRDTGPALGYGYTF
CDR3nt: TGTGCCAGCAGGGACACAGGGCCCGCACTAGGCTATGGCTACACCTTC

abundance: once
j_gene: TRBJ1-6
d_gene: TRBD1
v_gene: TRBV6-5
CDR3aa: CASSRRQGSRSPLHF
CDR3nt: TGTGCCAGCAGTAGACGACAGGGCAGCCGCTCACCCCTCCACTTT

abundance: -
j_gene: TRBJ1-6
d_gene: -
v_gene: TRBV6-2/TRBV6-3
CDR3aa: CASSPGPTLESPLHF
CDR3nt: TGTGCCAGCAGCCCCGGACCGACTTTGGAATCACCCCTCCACTTT

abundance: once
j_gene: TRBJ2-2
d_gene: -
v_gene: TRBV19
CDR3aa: CASSQQRGTPGELFF
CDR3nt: TGTGCCAGTAGCCAACAAAGAGGGACCCCCGGGGAGCTGTTTTTT

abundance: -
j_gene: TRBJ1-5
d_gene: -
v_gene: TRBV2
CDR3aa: CASSEGGRHQPQHF
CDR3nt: TGTGCCAGCAGTGAAGGCGGGCGCCATCAGCCCCAGCATTTT

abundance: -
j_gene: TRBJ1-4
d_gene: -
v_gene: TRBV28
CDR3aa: CASSKTTNEKLFF
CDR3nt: TGTGCCAGCAGCAAGACAACTAATGAAAAACTGTTTTTT

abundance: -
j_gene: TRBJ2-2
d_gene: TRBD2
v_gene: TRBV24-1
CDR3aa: CATSDVSGSISGELFF
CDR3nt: TGTGCCACCAGTGATGTTAGCGGGAGTATAAGCGGGGAGCTGTTTTTT

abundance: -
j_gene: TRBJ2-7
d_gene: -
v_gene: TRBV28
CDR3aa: CASSFGGAPSYEQYF
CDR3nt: TGTGCCAGCAGTTTTGGGGGTGCGCCTTCCTACGAGCAGTACTTC

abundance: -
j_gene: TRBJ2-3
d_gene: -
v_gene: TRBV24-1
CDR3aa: CATSWGSDTQYF
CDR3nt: TGTGCCACCAGTTGGGGATCAGATACGCAGTATTTT

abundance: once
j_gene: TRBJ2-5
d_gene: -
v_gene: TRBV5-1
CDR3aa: CASSSGGTKETQYF
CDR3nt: TGCGCCAGCAGCTCAGGAGGGACAAAGGAGACCCAGTACTTC

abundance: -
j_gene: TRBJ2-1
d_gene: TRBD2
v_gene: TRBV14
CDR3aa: CASSQESGLAGDNEQFF
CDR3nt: TGTGCCAGCAGCCAAGAGTCTGGCCTAGCGGGAGACAATGAGCAGTTCTTC

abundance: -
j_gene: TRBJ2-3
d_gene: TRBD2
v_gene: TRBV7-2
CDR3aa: CASSLVAGPTDTQYF
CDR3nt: TGTGCCAGCAGCTTAGTAGCGGGCCCCACAGATACGCAGTATTTT

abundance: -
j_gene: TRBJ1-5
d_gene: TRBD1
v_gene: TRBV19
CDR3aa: CASSISQGAFQPQHF
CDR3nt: TGTGCCAGTAGTATCAGTCAGGGGGCGTTTCAGCCCCAGCATTTT

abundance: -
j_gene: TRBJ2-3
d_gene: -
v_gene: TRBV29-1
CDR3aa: CSVGYRAGDTQYF
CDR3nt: TGCAGCGTTGGTTACAGGGCGGGAGATACGCAGTATTTT

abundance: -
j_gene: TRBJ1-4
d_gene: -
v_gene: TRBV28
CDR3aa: CASSPGGFGVREKLFF
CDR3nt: TGTGCCAGCAGTCCTGGTGGGTTCGGTGTAAGGGAAAAACTGTTTTTT

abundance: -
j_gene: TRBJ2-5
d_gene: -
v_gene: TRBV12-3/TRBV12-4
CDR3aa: CASSFWGQETQYF
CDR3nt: TGTGCCAGCAGTTTTTGGGGCCAAGAGACCCAGTACTTC

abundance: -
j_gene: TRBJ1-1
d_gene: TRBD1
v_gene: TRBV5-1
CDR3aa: CASSSGQGAPTEAFF
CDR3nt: TGCGCCAGCAGCTCGGGACAGGGGGCGCCGACTGAAGCTTTCTTT

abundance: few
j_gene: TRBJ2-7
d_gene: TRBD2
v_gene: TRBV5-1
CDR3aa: CASSIGLADEQYF
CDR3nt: TGCGCCAGCAGCATTGGACTAGCGGACGAGCAGTACTTC

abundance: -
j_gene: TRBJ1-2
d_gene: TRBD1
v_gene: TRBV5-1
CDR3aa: CASSPGQGVGYTF
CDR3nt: TGCGCCAGCAGCCCGGGACAGGGGGTGGGCTACACCTTC

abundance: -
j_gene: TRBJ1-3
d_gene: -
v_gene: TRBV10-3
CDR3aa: CAIRGGSSGNTIYF
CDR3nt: TGTGCCATCAGGGGGGGCAGCTCTGGAAACACCATATATTTT

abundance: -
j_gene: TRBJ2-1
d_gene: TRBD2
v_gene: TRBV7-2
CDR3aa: CASSLVGISGRNEQFF
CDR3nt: TGTGCCAGCAGCTTAGTTGGGATCAGCGGGAGAAATGAGCAGTTCTTC

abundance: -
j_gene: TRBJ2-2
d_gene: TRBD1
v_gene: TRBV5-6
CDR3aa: CASSLSGQGFTGELFF
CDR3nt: TGTGCCAGCAGCTTGTCTGGACAGGGGTTTACCGGGGAGCTGTTTTTT

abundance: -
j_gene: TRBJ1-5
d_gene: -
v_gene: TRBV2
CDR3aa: CASSEDSDTGPQHF
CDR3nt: TGTGCCAGCAGTGAAGATTCGGACACCGGGCCCCAGCATTTT

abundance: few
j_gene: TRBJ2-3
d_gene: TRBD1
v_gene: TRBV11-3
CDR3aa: CASSLSGGSDTQYF
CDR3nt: TGTGCCAGCAGCTTATCAGGGGGCTCAGATACGCAGTATTTT

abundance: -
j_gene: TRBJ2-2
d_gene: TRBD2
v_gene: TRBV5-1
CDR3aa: CASSPPGLAGATGELFF
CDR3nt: TGCGCCAGCAGCCCACCCGGACTAGCGGGGGCCACCGGGGAGCTGTTTTTT

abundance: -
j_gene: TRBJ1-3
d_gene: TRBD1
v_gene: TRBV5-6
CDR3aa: CASSDRDRGFLSGNTIYF
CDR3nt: TGTGCCAGCAGCGACCGGGACAGGGGCTTCCTTTCTGGAAACACCATATATTTT

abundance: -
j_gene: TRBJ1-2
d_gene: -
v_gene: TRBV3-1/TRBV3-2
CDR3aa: CASSPYGGFYGYTF
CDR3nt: TGTGCCAGCAGCCCCTACGGGGGGTTCTATGGCTACACCTTC

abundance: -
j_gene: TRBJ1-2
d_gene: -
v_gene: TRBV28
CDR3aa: CASSLDSKDDGYTF
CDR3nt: TGTGCCAGCAGTTTAGACTCCAAGGACGATGGCTACACCTTC

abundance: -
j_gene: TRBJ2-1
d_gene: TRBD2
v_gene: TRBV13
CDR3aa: CASSPRLAGEDDEQFF
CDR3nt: TGTGCCAGCAGCCCCAGACTAGCGGGAGAGGATGATGAGCAGTTCTTC

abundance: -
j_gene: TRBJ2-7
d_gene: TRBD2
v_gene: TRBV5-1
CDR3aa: CASSSSLAGSYEQYF
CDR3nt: TGCGCCAGCAGCTCCTCGTTAGCGGGGTCCTACGAGCAGTACTTC

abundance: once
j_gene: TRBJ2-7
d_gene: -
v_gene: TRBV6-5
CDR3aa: CASSYSWATYEQYF
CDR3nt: TGTGCCAGCAGTTACTCCTGGGCCACCTACGAGCAGTACTTC

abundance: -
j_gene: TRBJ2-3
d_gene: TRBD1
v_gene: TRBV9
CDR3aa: CASSVSPGTGHTDTQYF
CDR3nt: TGTGCCAGCAGCGTATCCCCCGGGACAGGGCACACAGATACGCAGTATTTT

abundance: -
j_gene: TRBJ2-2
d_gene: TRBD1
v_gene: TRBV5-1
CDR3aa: CASSLDYRGTGELFF
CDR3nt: TGCGCCAGCAGCTTGGACTACAGGGGAACCGGGGAGCTGTTTTTT

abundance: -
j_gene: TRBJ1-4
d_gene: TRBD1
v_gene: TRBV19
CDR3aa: CASTLTGYNEKLFF
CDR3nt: TGTGCCAGTACCCTGACAGGGTATAATGAAAAACTGTTTTTT

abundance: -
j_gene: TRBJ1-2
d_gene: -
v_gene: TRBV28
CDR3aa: CASSSTVYGYTF
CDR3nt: TGTGCCAGCAGTTCGACAGTCTATGGCTACACCTTC

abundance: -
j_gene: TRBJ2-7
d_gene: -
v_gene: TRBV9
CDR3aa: CASSVARVDSYEQYF
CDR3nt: TGTGCCAGCAGCGTAGCTAGGGTAGACTCCTACGAGCAGTACTTC

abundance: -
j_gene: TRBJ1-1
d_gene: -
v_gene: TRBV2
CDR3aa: CASARRGNTEAFF
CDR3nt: TGTGCCAGCGCCCGGAGGGGGAACACTGAAGCTTTCTTT

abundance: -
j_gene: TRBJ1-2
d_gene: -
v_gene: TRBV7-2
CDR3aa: CASSSTGNYGYTF
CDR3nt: TGTGCCAGCAGCTCAACAGGAAACTATGGCTACACCTTC

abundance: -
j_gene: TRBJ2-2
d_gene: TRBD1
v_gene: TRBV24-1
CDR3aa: CATSAPQGRAGELFF
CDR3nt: TGTGCCACCAGTGCTCCACAGGGGCGGGCCGGGGAGCTGTTTTTT

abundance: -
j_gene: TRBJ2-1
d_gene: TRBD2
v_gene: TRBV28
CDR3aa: CASSRMGGLAGGNEQFF
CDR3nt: TGTGCCAGCAGTCGCATGGGTGGTCTAGCGGGAGGCAATGAGCAGTTCTTC

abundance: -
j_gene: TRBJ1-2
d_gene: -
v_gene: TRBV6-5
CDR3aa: CASSYRENYGYTF
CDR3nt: TGTGCCAGCAGTTACAGGGAAAACTATGGCTACACCTTC